The 30 T cell receptor beta chains given below trace back to one sample, sequenced in a study of metastatic and nonmetastatic thyroid tumors. Via MiXCR, TCRdb re-called the PCR reads. The sample holds tens of thousands of clones; around 16% are singletons and the top ten take approximately 15%. Treatment of any kind had been given to no patient before thyroid surgery. Sequencing was carried out using blood. These receptors were obtained from a male donor with papillary thyroid cancer or a benign thyroid nodule (not recorded which). Some clones in this sample may be carry-over from other donors' samples.

This clone was counted many times. The chain couples TRBV5-1 to TRBJ2-3; unclear D gene. This CDR3 spans 15 amino acids. Deletions cut 0 bases from V and 0 bases from J, with 8 bases between. Germline values: CDR1 SGHRS, CDR2 YFSETQ. This CDR3 reads CASSLGDSSTDTQYF. CDR3 sequence (DNA): TGCGCCAGCAGCTTGGGGGATTCTAGCACAGATACGCAGTATTTT.

This clone was observed a handful of times. The J gene is TRBJ2-2, the V gene TRBV28; D gene uncertain. Germline V CDR1 and CDR2: MDHEN, SYDVKM. The V and J ends lost 6 bases and 5 bases respectively, with 4 bases between them. The CDR3 spans 11 residues. The CDR3 DNA sequence: TGTGCCAGCAGAAGTACCGGGGAGCTGTTTTTT. Protein: CASRSTGELFF.

This clone was seen ten or more times. The rearrangement joins TRBV19 to TRBJ2-1; 7 bases match TRBD2. V lost 9 bases to trimming and J lost 7 bases; unmatched junction nucleotides: 12. Germline-derived CDR1 and CDR2 are LNHDA and SQIVND (reference sequence). The length of the CDR3 is 14 residues. The CDR3 loop reads CASSSGGTGNEQFF. For the CDR3, the DNA is TGTGCCAGCTCTAGCGGCGGAACGGGGAATGAGCAGTTCTTC.

This clone was counted at least ten times. J is TRBJ2-3 and V is TRBV20-1; weak D call: TRBD2 (7 bases). The germline V and J ends were trimmed by 1 base and 4 bases, with 27 bases remaining between them. CDR3 length: 19 residues. The germline V gene has CDR1 DFQATT and CDR2 SNEGSKA (reference sequence). The CDR3, as DNA: TGCAGTGCTAGAGCGCCCGGCATAAGAAGTGAGGGGGGGCCAGATACGCAGTATTTT. Translating it yields CSARAPGIRSEGGPDTQYF.

The chain combines TRBV3-1 with TRBJ1-5; D gene unclear. The germline gives CDR1 LGHDT, CDR2 YNNKEL (reference sequence). V shed 1 base and J shed 7 bases, with 11 bases lying between them. There are 14 residues in the CDR3. The CDR3 sequence is CASSQVRLGQPQHF. The DNA for the CDR3 is TGTGCCAGCAGCCAAGTACGATTGGGCCAGCCCCAGCATTTT.

There are many counts of this clone. This chain links TRBV5-4 with TRBJ2-3, with 7 bases matching TRBD2. Germline V CDR1 and CDR2: SGHNT, YYREEE (reference sequence). V was clipped by 7 bases and J by 1 base; unmatched bases: 9. There are 15 residues in the CDR3. The CDR3 sequence is CASERSGARTDTQYF. CDR3 DNA sequence: TGTGCCAGCGAGAGAAGCGGGGCTCGCACAGATACGCAGTATTTT.

In its sample, this clone was seen many times. The V gene is TRBV9, the J gene TRBJ2-7; no reliable D call. Germline V gives CDR1 SGDLS, CDR2 YYNGEE. Trimming removed 1 base from V and 1 base from J, with 9 bases in between. The CDR3 sequence is 14 residues long. The CDR3 is CASSVSAASYEQYF. CDR3 sequence (DNA): TGTGCCAGCAGCGTATCGGCAGCTTCCTACGAGCAGTACTTC. Filled out from reference TRBV9 and TRBJ2-7, the complete variable domain reads DSGVTQTPKHLITATGQRVTLRCSPRSGDLSVYWYQQSLDQGLQFLIQYYNGEERAKGNILERFSAQQFPDLHSELNLSSLELGDSALYFCASSVSAASYEQYFGPGTRLTVT.

This clone was counted at least ten times. The chain is built from TRBV19 and TRBJ1-1; D might be TRBD1 (6 bases). The CDR3 runs to 13 residues. Germline V gene lookup returns CDR1 LNHDA and CDR2 SQIVND (reference sequence). V was shortened by 3 bases and J by 7 bases, with 12 bases between the two germline ends. CDR3 coding DNA: TGTGCCAGTAGTATCTTGGGGGCAGGTGAAGCTTTCTTT. It yields the protein CASSILGAGEAFF.

This chain connects TRBV11-2 to TRBJ2-1; D possibly corresponds to TRBD1 (6 bases). V was trimmed by 5 bases and J by 0 bases, leaving 11 bases between them. The CDR3 is 15 residues long. Germline-derived CDR1 and CDR2 are SGHAT and FQNNGV. CDR3 in DNA: TGTGCCAGCAGCCGTGGACAGTCCTCCTACAATGAGCAGTTCTTC. Protein sequence: CASSRGQSSYNEQFF.

This clone was picked up a small number of times. A much more abundant neighbour one base away suggests this may be a read error. The CDR3 nucleotides read TGTGCCAGCAGTTACTCGAGACAGGGCTCCTTCTCCTCTGGAAACGCCATATATTTT. Amino acid sequence: CASSYSRQGSFSSGNAIYF. The J gene is TRBJ1-3, the V gene TRBV6-2 or TRBV6-3, with 7 bases lining up with TRBD1. There are 19 residues in the CDR3. Germline-derived CDR1 and CDR2 are MNHEY and SVGEGT.

This clone was counted ten times or more. The chain joins TRBV2 to TRBJ2-7; D is perhaps TRBD1 or TRBD2 (5 bases each). V was cut by 7 bases and J by 2 bases, with 18 bases left in between. This CDR3 is built from 15 residues. Germline V gene data show CDR1 as SNHLY and CDR2 as FYNNEI. CDR3 protein: CASNRPGQGAYEQYF. The CDR3 bases are TGTGCCAGCAATAGACCGGGGCAGGGTGCCTACGAGCAGTACTTC.

The sample holds many counts of this clone. V gene TRBV5-6 combines with J gene TRBJ2-7, with 10 bases matching TRBD1. Trimming at V came to 3 bases and at J to 4 bases, leaving 1 base not matched to a gene. Germline V gene sequence: CDR1 SGHDT, CDR2 YYEEEE. The CDR3 totals 13 residues. The DNA of the CDR3 is TGTGCCAGCAGCTGGACAGGGGGGTACGAGCAGTACTTC. Translated: CASSWTGGYEQYF.

This clone was observed at least ten times. The chain has TRBV29-1 and TRBJ1-1; TRBD1 might be the D (6 bases). The germline V gene encodes CDR1 SQVTM and CDR2 ANQGSEA. The CDR3 has 12 residues. V gave up 8 bases and J gave up 3 bases, with 13 bases separating them. The CDR3 spells CSTGQSDTEAFF. CDR3 sequence (DNA): TGCAGCACAGGACAGTCGGACACTGAAGCTTTCTTT. The variable domain in full, with the rest retrieved from reference TRBV29-1 and TRBJ1-1, is SAVISQKPSRDICQRGTSLTIQCQVDSQVTMMFWYRQQPGQSLTLIATANQGSEATYESGFVIDKFPISRPNLTFSTLTVSNMSPEDSSIYLCSTGQSDTEAFFGQGTRLTVV.

This clone has ten or more counts. The V call is TRBV3-1, the J call TRBJ2-1; possible D gene TRBD2, 5 bases. V lost 2 bases to trimming and J lost 9 bases, with 14 bases between them. Germline assignment: CDR1 LGHDT and CDR2 YNNKEL (reference sequence). This CDR3 comprises 14 residues. CDR3 residues: CASSQLQRPGEQFF. The DNA for the CDR3 is TGTGCCAGCAGCCAACTCCAGCGGCCGGGTGAGCAGTTCTTC.

The table lists this clone with many counts. The rearrangement joins TRBV12-3 or TRBV12-4 to TRBJ2-5; TRBD2 matches 10 bases. CDR3 size: 15 residues. V lost 3 bases, J lost 3 bases, and 4 bases stayed unmatched. DNA of the CDR3: TGTGCCAGCAGTTTCGGGCTAGCGGGGGAAGAGACCCAGTACTTC. Encoded protein: CASSFGLAGEETQYF.

This clone was counted ten times or more. The gene calls are TRBV24-1 and TRBJ2-7, with 9 positions matching TRBD2. Germline V gives CDR1 KGHDR, CDR2 SFDVKD. J gave up 3 bases and V 1 base, and 6 bases lay outside the gene matches. This CDR3 contains 16 residues. The CDR3, as DNA: TGTGCCACCAGTGATTTTGGGCGGGAGGGAGGCTACGAGCAGTACTTC. Its translation: CATSDFGREGGYEQYF.

This clone was seen at least ten times. The chain combines TRBV20-1 with TRBJ2-7, with 7 bases aligning to TRBD2. Unmatched junction bases numbered 7, after V lost 8 bases and J lost 3 bases. Per germline, CDR1 DFQATT and CDR2 SNEGSKA (reference sequence). CDR3 length: 12 amino acids. CDR3 region: CSPLRGDYEQYF. As DNA, the CDR3 is TGCAGTCCCCTACGGGGGGACTACGAGCAGTACTTC.

The sample holds many counts of this clone. V and J are TRBV4-2 and TRBJ2-3, with D possibly being TRBD1 or TRBD2 (5 bases each). The CDR3 runs to 17 residues. Trimming shortened V by 0 bases and J by 6 bases, and 19 bases separated the two germline ends. Germline V gene lookup returns CDR1 LGHNA and CDR2 YNFKEQ. The CDR3 DNA reads TGTGCCAGCAGCCAAGACCCCGGGACCCAACGGACGGATACGCAGTATTTT. Residues: CASSQDPGTQRTDTQYF.

This clone has more than one count but fewer than ten. V usage is TRBV7-3 and J usage is TRBJ2-3; D not resolved. This CDR3 comprises 11 residues. The V gene lost 6 bases and the J gene lost 3 bases, with 4 bases spanning the gap. Germline assignment: CDR1 SGHTA and CDR2 FQGTGA. The CDR3 protein is CASSTTDTQYF. Written as DNA, the CDR3 is TGTGCCAGCAGTACTACAGATACGCAGTATTTT.

As to this clone: The junction departs from the called germline gene at one end, perhaps through a read error. This chain connects TRBV19 to TRBJ2-3; D not certain. The CDR3 contains 14 residues. Germline V gene data show CDR1 as LNHDA and CDR2 as SQIVND (reference sequence). The CDR3 DNA is TGTGCCAGTAGGGGATACAACCCTCCGGATACGCAGCACTTT. This translates into CASRGYNPPDTQHF.

This clone came up many times. The V call is TRBV7-9, the J call TRBJ1-2; 9 nucleotides match TRBD1. Germline trimming cut 5 bases from V and 13 bases from J; bases unmatched to any gene: 8. The germline V gene has CDR1 SEHNR and CDR2 FQNEAQ (reference sequence). This CDR3 is built from 12 residues. CDR3 amino acids: CASSPTGGRGTF. CDR3 nucleotides: TGTGCCAGCAGCCCGACAGGGGGAAGGGGCACCTTC.

A word on this clone: A read error may account for a junction end that differs from germline. The chain uses TRBV30 and TRBJ1-6, with a tentative D call TRBD1 (5 bases). Germline loops: CDR1 GTSNPN, CDR2 SVGIG (reference sequence). The CDR3 length is 14 residues. In nucleotides, the CDR3 is TGTGCCGGGGACCCGACAGTCGGTAATCCACCCCTCCACTTT. The encoded protein is CAGDPTVGNPPLHF.

This clone was observed many times. The genes are TRBV10-2 and TRBJ2-3, with 11 bases that match TRBD2. CDR3 length: 17 residues. The germline V gene has CDR1 WSHSY and CDR2 SAAADI. V shed 8 bases, J shed 0 bases, and the junction held 10 bases outside the gene matches. The CDR3 DNA reads as TGCGCCAGCGGACTCGGGACTAGCGGAACTAGCACAGATACGCAGTATTTT. Translated: CASGLGTSGTSTDTQYF.

The sample holds many counts of this clone. V gene TRBV4-1 combines with J gene TRBJ2-1, with 9 bases lining up with TRBD2. This CDR3 has 16 residues. After removal of 4 bases from V and 7 bases from J, the junction contained 11 bases not matched to a gene. Germline V gene sequence: CDR1 MGHRA, CDR2 YSYEKL. CDR3 loop: CASSPRLAGLVNEQFF. CDR3 nucleotides: TGCGCCAGCAGCCCCCGGCTAGCGGGACTGGTGAATGAGCAGTTCTTC.

This clone was seen ten or more times. The chain employs TRBV7-9 and TRBJ1-1, with D possibly being TRBD1 (6 bases). Trimming pared 1 base from V and 7 bases from J, leaving 7 bases between. The germline CDR1 and CDR2 sequences are SEHNR and FQNEAQ (reference sequence). CDR3 length: 12 residues. Here the CDR3 reads CASSLGQDEAFF. The DNA of the CDR3 is TGTGCCAGCAGCTTAGGACAGGATGAAGCTTTCTTT.

This sequence joins TRBV6-6 and TRBJ1-6; D perhaps matches TRBD1 (5 bases). Trimming cost V 6 bases and J 10 bases, with 16 bases left between them. The CDR3 length is 14 residues. In germline, CDR1 is MNHNY, CDR2 SVGAGI (reference sequence). The CDR3 is CASRLQVDGSPLHF. As DNA, the CDR3 is TGTGCCAGCAGGTTACAGGTGGACGGGTCACCCCTCCACTTT.

In its sample, this clone was seen a few times. The chain couples TRBV6-1 to TRBJ2-7, with 8 nucleotides matching TRBD1. V gave up 6 bases and J gave up 4 bases; unmatched junction bases: 14. Germline lookup yields CDR1 MNHNS and CDR2 SASEGT. This CDR3 is 16 amino acids long. In nucleotides, the CDR3 is TGTGCCAGCAGCCGAATTCCTGGACAGGGTTTATACGAGCAGTACTTC. It translates to CASSRIPGQGLYEQYF.

At least ten counts were recorded for this clone. A much larger clone differs by one base, so this may be a read error. This chain connects TRBV2 to TRBJ1-3; D may be TRBD1 (6 bases). CDR1 is SNHLY, CDR2 FYNNEI, per germline. The CDR3 is 14 residues long. CDR3 in DNA: TGTGTCAGCAGTGACAGGACCTCTGGAAACACCATATATTTT. Its protein is CVSSDRTSGNTIYF.

This clone has at least ten counts. The chain joins TRBV28 to TRBJ1-5; 8 bases map to TRBD1. Per the germline V gene, CDR1 is MDHEN and CDR2 is SYDVKM. This CDR3 is built from 16 residues. V shed 3 bases, J shed 1 base, and the junction held 5 bases outside the gene matches. CDR3 amino acids: CASSFVQGASNQPQHF. CDR3 nucleotide sequence: TGTGCCAGCAGTTTTGTCCAGGGGGCGAGCAATCAGCCCCAGCATTTT.

This clone has at least ten counts. The rearrangement links TRBV12-3 or TRBV12-4 to TRBJ2-2; D unclear. The CDR3 runs to 14 residues. The V end was cut by 4 bases, the J end by 6 bases, with 12 bases between. CDR3 sequence reads: CASSSPFRSGELFF. DNA of the CDR3: TGTGCCAGCAGTTCCCCTTTTAGGTCCGGGGAGCTGTTTTTT.